Presented here are 17 T cell receptor beta chains from one specimen sequenced in a study of blood T cell repertoires in COVID-19. Profiled with immunoSEQ multiplex PCR; TCRdb holds only in-frame clones, not every one. This table has roughly 230,000 clones, roughly 84% appearing once. The sequencing input was peripheral blood. The receptors shown here come from a man aged 50-60 years with active or convalescent COVID-19.

DNA for the CDR3: TGCGCCAGCAGCCAAGACAGGGGGCTTGGCTACACCTTC. Its protein is CASSQDRGLGYTF. V and J are TRBV4-3 and TRBJ1-2; TRBD1 matches 8 bases. V trimming: 0 bases; J trimming: 7 bases; junction bases outside the gene matches: 1. The germline V gene encodes CDR1 LGHNA and CDR2 YSLEER. The CDR3 runs to 13 residues.

V and J are TRBV20-1 and TRBJ1-2; TRBD1 aligns across 7 bases. Germline V gives CDR1 DFQATT, CDR2 SNEGSKA (reference sequence). The V and J ends lost 3 bases and 6 bases, in that order; junction bases with no gene match: 10. The CDR3 contains 14 residues. CDR3: CSASPSQGTNGYTF. The CDR3 nucleotides read TGCAGTGCTAGTCCCTCACAGGGGACAAATGGCTACACCTTC.

The rearrangement joins TRBV29-1 to TRBJ1-2; D remains unclear. The germline V gene has CDR1 SQVTM and CDR2 ANQGSEA. Trimming left V 3 bases short and J 1 base short, with 6 bases between. This CDR3 has 12 residues. The DNA for the CDR3 is TGCAGCGTTGAGAGTGATAACTATGGCTACACCTTC. Translating it yields CSVESDNYGYTF. Complete variable domain (other parts from reference TRBV29-1 and TRBJ1-2): SAVISQKPSRDICQRGTSLTIQCQVDSQVTMMFWYRQQPGQSLTLIATANQGSEATYESGFVIDKFPISRPNLTFSTLTVSNMSPEDSSIYLCSVESDNYGYTFGSGTRLTVV.

The gene calls are TRBV5-4 and TRBJ2-7, with D unclear. Trimming removed 0 bases at V and 0 bases at J, with 7 bases between. Germline V gives CDR1 SGHNT, CDR2 YYREEE (reference sequence). This CDR3 is built from 14 residues. This CDR3 reads CASSLAGYSYEQYF. As DNA, the CDR3 is TGTGCCAGCAGCTTGGCAGGATACTCCTACGAGCAGTACTTC. Looking up the rest from reference TRBV5-4 and TRBJ2-7 gives the full variable domain: ETGVTQSPTHLIKTRGQQVTLRCSSQSGHNTVSWYQQALGQGPQFIFQYYREEENGRGNFPPRFSGLQFPNYSSELNVNALELDDSALYLCASSLAGYSYEQYFGPGTRLTVT.

J is TRBJ2-2 and V is TRBV3-1 (or the pseudogene TRBV3-2); D possibly corresponds to TRBD1 (5 bases). The CDR3 has 15 residues. Looked up from germline, CDR1 is LGHDT and CDR2 is YNNKEL (reference sequence). The V end lost 4 bases, the J end lost 5 bases, and 14 bases lay between the germline ends. Here the CDR3 DNA reads TGTGCCAGCAGCCCCCCAGGGCGAAGGACCGGGGAGCTGTTTTTT. It is translated as CASSPPGRRTGELFF.

The chain joins TRBV28 to TRBJ1-1, with a weak D call TRBD1 (5 bases). Germline V CDR1 and CDR2: MDHEN, SYDVKM. With 5 bases removed from V and 10 bases from J, the gap between germline ends came to 14 bases. This CDR3 is built from 12 residues. The chain's CDR3 is CASSTSGFPAFF. The CDR3 DNA follows: TGTGCCAGCAGTACATCAGGGTTCCCAGCTTTCTTT.

The chain employs TRBV7-9 and TRBJ1-1; D gene uncertain. Germline-derived CDR1 and CDR2 are SEHNR and FQNEAQ (reference sequence). This CDR3 is 14 amino acids long. V lost 4 bases and J lost 2, with 11 bases in between. This CDR3 reads CASSSRLTNTEAFF. CDR3 DNA sequence: TGTGCCAGCAGCTCTAGGTTAACTAACACTGAAGCTTTCTTT.

This sequence joins TRBV12-3 or TRBV12-4 and TRBJ1-5; D unclear. This CDR3 is 13 amino acids long. V lost 2 bases and J 6 bases, leaving 8 bases between the germline ends. CDR3 coding DNA: TGTGCCAGCAGTTTAAATGGCGGTCAGCCCCAGCATTTT. This translates into CASSLNGGQPQHF.

The chain combines TRBV7-2 with TRBJ2-1; TRBD2 agrees at 8 bases. V gave up 2 bases and J gave up 7 bases; unmatched junction bases: 10. Looked up from germline, CDR1 is SGHTA and CDR2 is FQGNSA. This CDR3 has 16 residues. In DNA form, the CDR3 reads TGTGCCAGCAGCTTATTGTCCGGGGGGGTCAGGAATGAGCAGTTCTTC. Protein sequence: CASSLLSGGVRNEQFF. Together with reference TRBV7-2 and TRBJ2-1, the CDR3 gives the full variable domain: GAGVSQSPSNKVTEKGKDVELRCDPISGHTALYWYRQSLGQGLEFLIYFQGNSAPDKSGLPSDRFSAERTGGSVSTLTIQRTQQEDSAVYLCASSLLSGGVRNEQFFGPGTRLTVL.

This chain uses TRBV14 with TRBJ2-1; perhaps TRBD2 as D (7 bases). The CDR3 has 16 residues. Germline assignment: CDR1 SGHDN and CDR2 FVKESK. The V gene lost 0 bases and the J gene lost 7 bases, with 16 bases spanning the gap. CDR3 sequence: CASSQDMAGARNEQFF. CDR3 in DNA: TGTGCCAGCAGCCAAGATATGGCGGGGGCGCGGAATGAGCAGTTCTTC.

J is TRBJ2-7 and V is TRBV9; TRBD2 agrees at 8 bases. The V gene end was trimmed by 4 bases and the J gene end by 6 bases; junction bases not matched to a gene: 6. This CDR3 is 13 amino acids long. Germline-derived CDR1 and CDR2 are SGDLS and YYNGEE. The CDR3 DNA follows: TGTGCCAGCAGCACCGGGACTAGACGCGAGCAGTACTTC. It encodes CASSTGTRREQYF.

This chain connects TRBV6-5 to TRBJ1-5, with D perhaps TRBD1 (6 bases). CDR3 length: 14 residues. The germline V gene has CDR1 MNHEY and CDR2 SVGAGI. With 4 bases removed from V and 0 bases from J, the gap between germline ends came to 7 bases. CDR3 loop: CASSSQGSNQPQHF. The CDR3 DNA follows: TGTGCCAGCAGTTCACAGGGTAGCAATCAGCCCCAGCATTTT.

The chain employs TRBV20-1 and TRBJ1-1; D perhaps matches TRBD1 (6 bases). Germline lookup yields CDR1 DFQATT and CDR2 SNEGSKA (reference sequence). The V end lost 1 base, the J end lost 10 bases, and 10 bases lay between the germline ends. The CDR3 covers 11 residues. The chain's CDR3 is CSARVLGAAFF. In DNA form, the CDR3 reads TGCAGTGCTAGAGTTTTGGGGGCAGCTTTCTTT.

This clone was detected only a few times. The chain carries TRBV5-1 and TRBJ1-2; possibly TRBD1 for D (5 bases). Deletions cut 1 base from V and 8 bases from J, with 9 bases between. The CDR3 totals 12 residues. Germline V gene sequence: CDR1 SGHRS, CDR2 YFSETQ. The CDR3 here is CASSLRQGGYTF. In DNA form, the CDR3 reads TGCGCCAGCAGCTTGCGTCAGGGCGGCTACACCTTC. The full variable domain, rest sourced from reference TRBV5-1 and TRBJ1-2, is KAGVTQTPRYLIKTRGQQVTLSCSPISGHRSVSWYQQTPGQGLQFLFEYFSETQRNKGNFPGRFSGRQFSNSRSEMNVSTLELGDSALYLCASSLRQGGYTFGSGTRLTVV.

The gene calls are TRBV18 and TRBJ2-5, with TRBD1 matching over 10 bases. With V trimmed by 3 bases and J by 1 base, 17 bases remained unmatched. Germline CDR1 reads KGHSH; CDR2 reads LQKENI. This CDR3 has 20 residues. Written as DNA, the CDR3 is TGTGCCAGCTCACCGGAGAGCAACCGGGACAGGGGCTTATCCCAAGAGACCCAGTACTTC. This codes for CASSPESNRDRGLSQETQYF.

The chain couples TRBV11-2 to TRBJ2-7; a weak D match, TRBD1 (7 bases). CDR3 size: 15 residues. Per the germline V gene, CDR1 is SGHAT and CDR2 is FQNNGV. The germline V and J ends were trimmed by 1 base and 5 bases, with 15 bases remaining between them. The CDR3 is CASSLVAGGFHEQYF. The CDR3, as DNA: TGTGCCAGCAGCTTAGTCGCAGGGGGGTTCCACGAGCAGTACTTC.

The rearrangement joins TRBV30 to TRBJ1-1, with 8 bases lining up with TRBD1. The CDR3 contains 11 residues. Germline CDR1 is GTSNPN and CDR2 is SVGIG (reference sequence). V lost 7 bases, J lost 6 bases, and 4 bases stayed unmatched. DNA of the CDR3: TGTGCCTTAGGACAGGGTCCTGAAGCTTTCTTT. It encodes CALGQGPEAFF.